A selection of T cell receptor beta chains follows, all from one sample in a study of shared clonotypes between healthy human individuals. Produced via immunoSEQ multiplex PCR; TCRdb's table is partial and in-frame only. The table includes about 1,800,000 clones, just under 95% detected once. Sequencing used naive CD8+ T cells sorted from blood. The receptors come from a man aged 18-30 years in good health. Both conserved end residues are part of each CDR3. A D gene is named only where the DNA matches it firmly. Only part of the rows carry a size: once, few, many, or a class if the clone is expanded.

D gene	V gene	J gene	clone size	CDR3 protein	CDR3 DNA
TRBD1	TRBV7-9	TRBJ1-1	NA	CASSLYGTGAEAFF	TGTGCCAGCAGCTTATACGGGACAGGGGCTGAAGCTTTCTTT
NA	TRBV5-4	TRBJ1-4	NA	CASSWKGETNEKLFF	TGTGCCAGCAGCTGGAAGGGGGAAACTAATGAAAAACTGTTTTTT
NA	TRBV6-5	TRBJ2-1	NA	CASSYGGGRNEQFF	TGTGCCAGCAGTTACGGAGGGGGCCGCAATGAGCAGTTCTTC
TRBD2	TRBV5-1	TRBJ2-7	NA	CASRGTSGSNYEQYF	TGCGCCAGCAGAGGGACTAGCGGGAGTAACTACGAGCAGTACTTC
TRBD1	TRBV30	TRBJ1-6	NA	CAWSVDRGYNSPLHF	TGTGCCTGGAGTGTGGACAGGGGCTATAATTCACCCCTCCACTTT
NA	TRBV27	TRBJ2-2	once	CASMVRTGELFF	TGTGCCAGCATGGTTAGGACCGGGGAGCTGTTTTTT
NA	TRBV6-1	TRBJ2-3	once	CASKDLGITDTQYF	TGTGCCAGCAAAGATCTAGGTATCACAGATACGCAGTATTTT
TRBD2	TRBV27	TRBJ2-5	NA	CASSSGTRGQETQYF	TGTGCCAGCAGTTCCGGGACTAGGGGCCAAGAGACCCAGTACTTC
NA	TRBV11-2	TRBJ1-3	NA	CASLGDGNTIYF	TGTGCCAGCTTAGGGGACGGAAACACCATATATTTT
TRBD1	TRBV7-9	TRBJ1-6	once	CASSLRKGQGDSPLHF	TGTGCCAGCAGCTTACGCAAGGGACAGGGGGATTCACCCCTCCACTTT
TRBD2	TRBV4-1	TRBJ2-2	NA	CASSPRLAGANTGELFF	TGCGCCAGCAGCCCTAGACTAGCGGGGGCGAACACCGGGGAGCTGTTTTTT
NA	TRBV27	TRBJ2-5	once	CASSFRDTRGETQYF	TGTGCCAGCAGTTTCCGGGACACTCGGGGGGAGACCCAGTACTTC
NA	TRBV7-9	TRBJ2-7	NA	CASSLGGVGYEQYF	TGTGCCAGCAGCTTAGGGGGGGTTGGCTACGAGCAGTACTTC
TRBD2	TRBV9	TRBJ2-5	NA	CASSVALDSGFETQYF	TGTGCCAGCAGCGTAGCGCTTGATAGCGGGTTCGAGACCCAGTACTTC
NA	TRBV7-9	TRBJ2-3	NA	CASSSPRTRTDTQYF	TGTGCCAGCAGCAGCCCGCGAACCCGCACAGATACGCAGTATTTT
NA	TRBV30	TRBJ2-7	NA	CAWSNVWYEQYF	TGTGCCTGGAGTAACGTGTGGTACGAGCAGTACTTC